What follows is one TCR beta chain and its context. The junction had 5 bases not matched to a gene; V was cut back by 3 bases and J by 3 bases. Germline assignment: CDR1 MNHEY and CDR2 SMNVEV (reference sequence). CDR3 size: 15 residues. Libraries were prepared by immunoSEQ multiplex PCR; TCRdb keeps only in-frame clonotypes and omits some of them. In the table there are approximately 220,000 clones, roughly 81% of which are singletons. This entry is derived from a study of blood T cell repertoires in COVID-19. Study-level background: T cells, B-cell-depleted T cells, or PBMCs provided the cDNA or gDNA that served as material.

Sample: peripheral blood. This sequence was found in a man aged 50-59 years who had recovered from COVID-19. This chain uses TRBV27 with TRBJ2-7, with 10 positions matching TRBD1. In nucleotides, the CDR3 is TGTGCCAGCAGTTTCGCGGGACAGGGGTTCTACGAGCAGTACTTC. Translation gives CASSFAGQGFYEQYF.